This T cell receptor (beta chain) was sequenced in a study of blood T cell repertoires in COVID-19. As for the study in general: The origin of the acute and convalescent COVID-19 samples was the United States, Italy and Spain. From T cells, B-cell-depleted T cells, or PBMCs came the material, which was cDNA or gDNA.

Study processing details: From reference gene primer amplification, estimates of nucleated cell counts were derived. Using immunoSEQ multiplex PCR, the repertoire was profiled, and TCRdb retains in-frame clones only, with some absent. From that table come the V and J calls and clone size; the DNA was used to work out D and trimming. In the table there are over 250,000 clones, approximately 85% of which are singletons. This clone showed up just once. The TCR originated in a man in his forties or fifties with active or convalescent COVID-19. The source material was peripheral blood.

CDR3 coding DNA: TGTGCCAGCAGCTTAGTTGGACTAGGGGTCAGCGATGAGCAGTTCTTC. Amino acid sequence: CASSLVGLGVSDEQFF. This chain joins TRBV11-2 and TRBJ2-1; 7 bases match TRBD2. J gave up 8 bases and V 1 base, and 11 bases lay outside the gene matches. The CDR3 has 16 residues. CDR1 is SGHAT, CDR2 FQNNGV, per germline.